These T cell receptor beta chains were read from a single sample in a study of blood T cell repertoires in COVID-19. The assay was immunoSEQ multiplex PCR, and TCRdb's table has in-frame clones only and misses some. There are 30,000 to 50,000 clones in the sample; around four fifths occur only once, and about 40% lies in the top ten. The material sequenced was peripheral blood. The receptors derive from a man older than 75 with active or convalescent COVID-19. The CDR3 runs from the conserved cysteine through the conserved F or W. A D gene is named only where the DNA matches it firmly. Some rows mark clone size as missing; the rest say once, few, many or name a class of expanded clone.

abundance: NA; v_gene: TRBV11-1; d_gene: NA; j_gene: TRBJ1-1; CDR3aa: CASSRLGASNTEAFF; CDR3nt: TGTGCCAGCAGTCGACTGGGGGCGTCGAACACTGAAGCTTTCTTT
abundance: NA; v_gene: TRBV7-3; d_gene: NA; j_gene: TRBJ2-7; CDR3aa: CASSLRGGTGEQYF; CDR3nt: TGTGCCAGCAGCTTAAGAGGGGGTACAGGTGAGCAGTACTTC
abundance: few; v_gene: TRBV11-2; d_gene: NA; j_gene: TRBJ1-1; CDR3aa: CASSLEGRATEAFF; CDR3nt: TGTGCCAGCAGCTTAGAGGGCAGGGCTACTGAAGCTTTCTTT
abundance: once; v_gene: TRBV27; d_gene: TRBD1; j_gene: TRBJ1-5; CDR3aa: CATRQGLGNQPQHF; CDR3nt: TGTGCCACTAGACAGGGTTTGGGCAATCAGCCCCAGCATTTT
abundance: NA; v_gene: TRBV28; d_gene: NA; j_gene: TRBJ1-6; CDR3aa: CASSLRGQGRSPLHF; CDR3nt: TGTGCCAGCAGTTTACGGGGTCAGGGGCGGTCACCCCTCCACTTT
abundance: NA; v_gene: TRBV4-3; d_gene: NA; j_gene: TRBJ1-2; CDR3aa: CASSQDLRRGSGYTF; CDR3nt: TGCGCCAGCAGCCAAGATCTTCGAAGGGGTTCCGGCTACACCTTC
abundance: NA; v_gene: TRBV3-1/TRBV3-2; d_gene: TRBD1; j_gene: TRBJ2-5; CDR3aa: CASSNRDRGHQETQYF; CDR3nt: TGTGCCAGCAGTAACCGGGACAGGGGACACCAAGAGACCCAGTACTTC
abundance: NA; v_gene: TRBV12-3/TRBV12-4; d_gene: NA; j_gene: TRBJ1-2; CDR3aa: CASSGRAGGGYTF; CDR3nt: TGTGCCAGCAGTGGGAGGGCAGGCGGAGGCTACACCTTC
abundance: NA; v_gene: TRBV4-2; d_gene: TRBD2; j_gene: TRBJ2-7; CDR3aa: CASSREGLAGAYEQYF; CDR3nt: TGTGCCAGCAGCCGAGAAGGACTAGCGGGAGCGTACGAGCAGTACTTC
abundance: NA; v_gene: TRBV3-1/TRBV3-2; d_gene: TRBD2; j_gene: TRBJ2-1; CDR3aa: CASSHAGGGGEQFF; CDR3nt: TGTGCCAGCAGCCATGCGGGGGGCGGGGGTGAGCAGTTCTTC
abundance: NA; v_gene: TRBV5-5; d_gene: TRBD1; j_gene: TRBJ2-7; CDR3aa: CASSSTTGGGYEQYF; CDR3nt: TGTGCCAGCAGCTCGACGACAGGGGGAGGGTACGAGCAGTACTTC
abundance: few; v_gene: TRBV19; d_gene: TRBD1; j_gene: TRBJ2-5; CDR3aa: CASIDRGGETQYF; CDR3nt: TGTGCCAGTATTGACAGGGGAGGAGAGACCCAGTACTTC
abundance: NA; v_gene: TRBV5-8; d_gene: NA; j_gene: TRBJ2-3; CDR3aa: CASSLDGGGTDTQYF; CDR3nt: TGTGCCAGCAGCTTGGACGGCGGGGGCACAGATACGCAGTATTTT
abundance: few; v_gene: TRBV2; d_gene: NA; j_gene: TRBJ2-2; CDR3aa: CASRASLVGELFF; CDR3nt: TGTGCCAGCAGGGCTAGTTTGGTCGGGGAGCTGTTTTTT
abundance: NA; v_gene: TRBV19; d_gene: TRBD1; j_gene: TRBJ1-2; CDR3aa: CASREGANYGYTF; CDR3nt: TGTGCCAGTAGAGAGGGGGCCAACTATGGCTACACCTTC
abundance: few; v_gene: TRBV7-9; d_gene: NA; j_gene: TRBJ2-1; CDR3aa: CASNPSGEQFF; CDR3nt: TGTGCCAGCAACCCAAGCGGTGAGCAGTTCTTC
abundance: once; v_gene: TRBV6-2/TRBV6-3; d_gene: TRBD2; j_gene: TRBJ2-1; CDR3aa: CASSPGGPVNEQFF; CDR3nt: TGTGCCAGCAGCCCGGGGGGGCCGGTCAATGAGCAGTTCTTC
abundance: NA; v_gene: TRBV5-1; d_gene: TRBD1; j_gene: TRBJ1-5; CDR3aa: CASRLRQGADQPQHF; CDR3nt: TGCGCCAGCAGACTGCGACAGGGGGCCGATCAGCCCCAGCATTTT